The present T cell receptor beta chain was sequenced within a study of vaccination effects on CD4 cells after COVID-19. Sequencing was preceded by expansion of antigen-specific CD4+ T cells with viral peptide pools in the ViraFEST assay. Once cultured for approximately 10 days, the cells underwent separation to obtain CD4+ T cells. Testing of the vaccine recipients showed negative nucleocapsid antibodies and no prior SARS-CoV-2 infection. The CDR3 has 11 residues. V gave up 1 base and J gave up 4 bases, with 5 bases separating them. CDR1 is GTSNPN and CDR2 is SVGIG in the germline V gene (reference sequence). Libraries were prepared by immunoSEQ multiplex PCR; TCRdb keeps only in-frame clonotypes and omits some of them. The data show 55,000 or so clones, roughly two thirds seen once. On this clone: Its antigen remains unidentified.

The genes are TRBV30 and TRBJ2-7, with D hard to call. This clonotype was obtained from a human donor who received a COVID-19 vaccine. Source: CD4+ T cells from PBMCs cultured with SARS-CoV-2 spike peptides, taken before COVID-19 vaccination. The CDR3 region has the DNA TGTGCCTGGAGTGCGGCATACGAGCAGTACTTC. Translating gives CAWSAAYEQYF.